A selection of T cell receptor beta chains follows, all from one sample in a study of cytomegalovirus exposure and HLA in healthy donors. Sequenced by immunoSEQ multiplex PCR; TCRdb stores in-frame clones only, minus some. Of 110,000 to 150,000 clones in the sample, 85% to 95% were seen once. Sequences were obtained from PBMCs. The source is a man younger than 30 in good health and CMV-seropositive. Each CDR3 is given with its conserved first and last residue. Fields, in order: CDR3 protein, CDR3 DNA, clone size, J gene, V gene, D gene. D genes are given only for firm matches. Part of the rows lack a size; the others show once, few, many or a class for expanded clones.

CDR3aa: CASSTYPGQENTGELFF; CDR3nt: TGTGCCAGCAGTACCTACCCGGGACAGGAGAACACCGGGGAGCTGTTTTTT; abundance: .; j_gene: TRBJ2-2; v_gene: TRBV28; d_gene: TRBD1
CDR3aa: CASSLSEYNEQFF; CDR3nt: TGTGCCAGCAGTTTATCAGAGTACAATGAGCAGTTCTTC; abundance: .; j_gene: TRBJ2-1; v_gene: TRBV27; d_gene: .
CDR3aa: CASSFVGGGTYEQYF; CDR3nt: TGCGCCAGCAGCTTTGTGGGCGGGGGAACCTACGAGCAGTACTTC; abundance: .; j_gene: TRBJ2-7; v_gene: TRBV5-1; d_gene: TRBD2
CDR3aa: CASTYRVFGNTIYF; CDR3nt: TGTGCCAGCACCTACAGGGTATTTGGAAACACCATATATTTT; abundance: once; j_gene: TRBJ1-3; v_gene: TRBV28; d_gene: .
CDR3aa: CASSLSGQGQQYF; CDR3nt: TGCGCCAGCAGCTTGTCGGGACAGGGGCAGCAGTACTTC; abundance: .; j_gene: TRBJ2-7; v_gene: TRBV5-1; d_gene: TRBD1
CDR3aa: CASSLDRGGGELFF; CDR3nt: TGCGCCAGCAGCCTGGACAGGGGTGGCGGGGAGCTGTTTTTT; abundance: .; j_gene: TRBJ2-2; v_gene: TRBV5-1; d_gene: TRBD1
CDR3aa: CASRQTGRSYEQYF; CDR3nt: TGTGCCAGCAGGCAGACAGGGAGATCCTACGAGCAGTACTTC; abundance: once; j_gene: TRBJ2-7; v_gene: TRBV28; d_gene: TRBD1
CDR3aa: CSVEEGLSEQYF; CDR3nt: TGCAGCGTTGAAGAAGGACTAAGCGAGCAGTATTTT; abundance: .; j_gene: TRBJ2-3; v_gene: TRBV29-1; d_gene: .
CDR3aa: CASSQVDRGYEQYF; CDR3nt: TGCGCCAGCAGCCAAGTGGACAGGGGATACGAGCAGTACTTC; abundance: .; j_gene: TRBJ2-7; v_gene: TRBV4-1; d_gene: TRBD1
CDR3aa: CASSYSSSGTGVYTF; CDR3nt: TGTGCCAGCAGTTACTCGAGTTCCGGGACAGGGGTCTACACCTTC; abundance: .; j_gene: TRBJ1-2; v_gene: TRBV6-6; d_gene: TRBD1
CDR3aa: CAIKPWDNSYEQYF; CDR3nt: TGTGCCATCAAACCCTGGGACAACTCCTACGAGCAGTACTTC; abundance: .; j_gene: TRBJ2-7; v_gene: TRBV10-3; d_gene: .
CDR3aa: CASSPGTDASTDTQYF; CDR3nt: TGCGCCAGCAGCCCCGGGACAGACGCAAGCACAGATACGCAGTATTTT; abundance: .; j_gene: TRBJ2-3; v_gene: TRBV5-1; d_gene: TRBD1
CDR3aa: CASSKGHREEETQYF; CDR3nt: TGTGCCAGCAGCAAAGGGCACAGGGAAGAAGAGACCCAGTACTTC; abundance: .; j_gene: TRBJ2-5; v_gene: TRBV21-1; d_gene: .
CDR3aa: CASSLGTGEFWSTDTQYF; CDR3nt: TGTGCCAGCAGCCTGGGGACAGGGGAATTTTGGAGCACAGATACGCAGTATTTT; abundance: .; j_gene: TRBJ2-3; v_gene: TRBV7-2; d_gene: TRBD1
CDR3aa: CASSLLPPGQGATEAFF; CDR3nt: TGTGCCAGCAGCTTACTACCTCCGGGACAGGGGGCGACTGAAGCTTTCTTT; abundance: .; j_gene: TRBJ1-1; v_gene: TRBV7-6; d_gene: TRBD1
CDR3aa: CASSLEGSGNTIYF; CDR3nt: TGCGCCAGCAGTTTGGAGGGGTCTGGAAACACCATATATTTT; abundance: .; j_gene: TRBJ1-3; v_gene: TRBV5-1; d_gene: .
CDR3aa: CASSSVTGGGSGNTIYF; CDR3nt: TGTGCCAGCAGCTCGGTGACAGGAGGTGGCTCTGGAAACACCATATATTTT; abundance: .; j_gene: TRBJ1-3; v_gene: TRBV7-9; d_gene: .
CDR3aa: CASSLSRSLGREGYTF; CDR3nt: TGTGCCAGCAGTTTATCGAGGAGTTTGGGGCGGGAAGGCTACACCTTC; abundance: .; j_gene: TRBJ1-2; v_gene: TRBV27; d_gene: .
CDR3aa: CASIPTPKETQYF; CDR3nt: TGTGCCAGCATTCCGACTCCTAAAGAGACCCAGTACTTC; abundance: .; j_gene: TRBJ2-5; v_gene: TRBV2; d_gene: .
CDR3aa: CASSPGTALYGYTF; CDR3nt: TGTGCCAGCAGTCCCGGGACAGCCCTCTATGGCTACACCTTC; abundance: .; j_gene: TRBJ1-2; v_gene: TRBV27; d_gene: TRBD1
CDR3aa: CASSSGPGTGGRNTGELFF; CDR3nt: TGCGCCAGCAGCTCGGGTCCCGGGACAGGGGGCAGGAACACCGGGGAGCTGTTTTTT; abundance: .; j_gene: TRBJ2-2; v_gene: TRBV5-1; d_gene: TRBD1
CDR3aa: CATFDRDGRSNQPQHF; CDR3nt: TGTGCCACCTTTGACAGGGATGGCCGTAGCAATCAGCCCCAGCATTTT; abundance: .; j_gene: TRBJ1-5; v_gene: TRBV19; d_gene: TRBD1
CDR3aa: CASSLGMTSGSTDTQYF; CDR3nt: TGTGCCAGCAGCTTGGGGATGACTAGCGGGAGCACAGATACGCAGTATTTT; abundance: .; j_gene: TRBJ2-3; v_gene: TRBV7-9; d_gene: TRBD2
CDR3aa: CASSLGLAETYEQYF; CDR3nt: TGCGCCAGCAGCTTAGGGCTAGCGGAGACCTACGAGCAGTACTTC; abundance: .; j_gene: TRBJ2-7; v_gene: TRBV5-1; d_gene: TRBD2
CDR3aa: CASSLAGIETQYF; CDR3nt: TGTGCCAGCAGTTTAGCAGGGATAGAGACCCAGTACTTC; abundance: .; j_gene: TRBJ2-5; v_gene: TRBV28; d_gene: .
CDR3aa: CASSLTFGTGELFF; CDR3nt: TGTGCCAGCAGCTTGACTTTTGGGACCGGGGAGCTGTTTTTT; abundance: large; j_gene: TRBJ2-2; v_gene: TRBV28; d_gene: .
CDR3aa: CASNPDNQAQYF; CDR3nt: TGCGCCAGCAACCCGGACAATCAGGCGCAGTATTTT; abundance: .; j_gene: TRBJ2-3; v_gene: TRBV5-1; d_gene: .
CDR3aa: CASSRRTSPTDTQYF; CDR3nt: TGTGCCAGCAGCCGTCGGACTAGCCCCACAGATACGCAGTATTTT; abundance: .; j_gene: TRBJ2-3; v_gene: TRBV7-9; d_gene: TRBD2
CDR3aa: CASSWPGTSGSDEQFF; CDR3nt: TGTGCCAGCAGCTGGCCTGGGACTAGCGGGAGCGATGAGCAGTTCTTC; abundance: .; j_gene: TRBJ2-1; v_gene: TRBV11-2; d_gene: TRBD2
CDR3aa: CASSLRQGYQETQYF; CDR3nt: TGCGCCAGCAGCTTGAGACAGGGCTACCAAGAGACCCAGTACTTC; abundance: .; j_gene: TRBJ2-5; v_gene: TRBV5-1; d_gene: TRBD1
CDR3aa: CASSLLTGDEKLFF; CDR3nt: TGTGCCAGCTCACTCTTAACAGGGGATGAAAAACTGTTTTTT; abundance: .; j_gene: TRBJ1-4; v_gene: TRBV18; d_gene: TRBD1
CDR3aa: CASSELAEQQFF; CDR3nt: TGCGCCAGCAGTGAGCTAGCGGAACAGCAGTTCTTC; abundance: .; j_gene: TRBJ2-1; v_gene: TRBV10-2; d_gene: TRBD2
CDR3aa: CASSLGGLNTEAFF; CDR3nt: TGTGCCAGCAGCCTCGGGGGGCTGAACACTGAAGCTTTCTTT; abundance: .; j_gene: TRBJ1-1; v_gene: TRBV5-5; d_gene: .
CDR3aa: CSVDLTSSYNEQFF; CDR3nt: TGCAGCGTTGATCTGACTAGCTCCTACAATGAGCAGTTCTTC; abundance: .; j_gene: TRBJ2-1; v_gene: TRBV29-1; d_gene: .
CDR3aa: CASTRWSADTQYF; CDR3nt: TGTGCCAGCACACGCTGGTCGGCAGATACGCAGTATTTT; abundance: .; j_gene: TRBJ2-3; v_gene: TRBV7-9; d_gene: .
CDR3aa: CASSLETTEYPSGANVLTF; CDR3nt: TGCGCCAGCAGCTTGGAGACTACCGAGTATCCCTCTGGGGCCAACGTCCTGACTTTC; abundance: .; j_gene: TRBJ2-6; v_gene: TRBV5-1; d_gene: .
CDR3aa: CASSFPSTGIYEQYF; CDR3nt: TGCGCCAGCAGCTTTCCATCGACAGGGATCTACGAGCAGTACTTC; abundance: .; j_gene: TRBJ2-7; v_gene: TRBV5-1; d_gene: TRBD1
CDR3aa: CASSQGVGAHTDTQYF; CDR3nt: TGTGCCAGCAGCCAGGGGGTGGGGGCCCACACAGATACGCAGTATTTT; abundance: .; j_gene: TRBJ2-3; v_gene: TRBV4-2; d_gene: .